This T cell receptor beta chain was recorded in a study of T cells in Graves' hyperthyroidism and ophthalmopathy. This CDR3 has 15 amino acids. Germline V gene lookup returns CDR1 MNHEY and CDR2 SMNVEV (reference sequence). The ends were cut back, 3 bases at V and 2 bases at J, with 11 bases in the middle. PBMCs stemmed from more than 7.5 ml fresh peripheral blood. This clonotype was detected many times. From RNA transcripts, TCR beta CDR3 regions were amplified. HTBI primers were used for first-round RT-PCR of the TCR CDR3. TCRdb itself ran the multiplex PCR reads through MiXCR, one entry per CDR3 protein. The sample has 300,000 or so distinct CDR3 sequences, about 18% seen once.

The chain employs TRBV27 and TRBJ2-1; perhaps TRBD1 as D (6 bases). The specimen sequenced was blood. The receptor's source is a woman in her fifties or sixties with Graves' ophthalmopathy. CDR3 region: CASSLGAMAYNEQFF. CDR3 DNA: TGTGCCAGCAGTTTGGGGGCCATGGCCTACAATGAGCAGTTCTTC.